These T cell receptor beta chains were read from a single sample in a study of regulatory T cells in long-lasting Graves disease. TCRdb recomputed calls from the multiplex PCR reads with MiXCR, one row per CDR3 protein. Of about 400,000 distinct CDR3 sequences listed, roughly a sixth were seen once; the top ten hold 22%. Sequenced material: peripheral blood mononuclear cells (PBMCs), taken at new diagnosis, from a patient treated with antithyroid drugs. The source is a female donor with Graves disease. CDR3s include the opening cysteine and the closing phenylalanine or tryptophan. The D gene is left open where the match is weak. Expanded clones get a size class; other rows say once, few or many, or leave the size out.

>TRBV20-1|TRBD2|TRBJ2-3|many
CSARAHIAGVVDTQYF
TGCAGTGCTAGGGCCCACATAGCGGGAGTAGTAGATACGCAGTATTTT
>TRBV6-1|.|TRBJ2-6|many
CASSGSTGSGANVLTF
TGTGCCAGCAGTGGTAGTACTGGCTCTGGGGCCAACGTCCTGACTTTC
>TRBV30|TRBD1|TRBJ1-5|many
CAWGQGFNQPQHF
TGTGCCTGGGGACAGGGGTTCAATCAGCCCCAGCATTTT
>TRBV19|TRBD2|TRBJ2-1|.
CASSIGSGMLDEQFF
TGTGCCAGTAGTATCGGTAGCGGGATGCTGGATGAGCAGTTCTTC
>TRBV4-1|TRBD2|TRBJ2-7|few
CASSQGRGLAGGGSYEQYF
TGCGCCAGCAGCCAAGGTCGCGGCCTAGCGGGAGGGGGGTCCTACGAGCAGTACTTC
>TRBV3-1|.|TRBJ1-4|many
CASSLLNEKLFF
TGTGCCAGCAGTCTCTTAAATGAAAAACTGTTTTTT
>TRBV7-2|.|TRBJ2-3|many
CASSLQGAGTITDTQYF
TGTGCCAGCAGCCTCCAGGGAGCGGGCACTATCACAGATACGCAGTATTTT
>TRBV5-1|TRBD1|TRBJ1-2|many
CASSEGTAAANYGYTF
TGCGCCAGCAGCGAGGGGACAGCTGCCGCTAACTATGGCTACACCTTC
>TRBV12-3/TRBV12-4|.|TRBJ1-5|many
CASSPSWGKGNQPQHF
TGTGCCAGCAGTCCCAGTTGGGGGAAGGGCAATCAGCCCCAGCATTTT
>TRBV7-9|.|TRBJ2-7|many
CASSALQTSYEQYF
TGTGCCAGCAGCGCCCTGCAGACTTCCTACGAGCAGTACTTC
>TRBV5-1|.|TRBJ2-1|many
CASSLDNEQFF
TGCGCCAGCAGCTTGGATAATGAGCAGTTCTTC
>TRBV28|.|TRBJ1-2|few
CASSRTQGYGYTF
TGTGCCAGCAGTCGTACACAGGGCTATGGCTACACCTTC
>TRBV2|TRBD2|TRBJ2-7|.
CASGSTSEDEQYF
TGTGCCAGCGGCTCGACTAGCGAGGACGAGCAGTACTTC
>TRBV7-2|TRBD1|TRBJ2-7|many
CASSFGDRSYEQYF
TGTGCCAGCAGCTTTGGGGACAGATCCTACGAGCAGTACTTC
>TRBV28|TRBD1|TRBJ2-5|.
CAGSPGGRETQYF
TGTGCCGGCAGTCCAGGGGGTCGGGAGACCCAGTACTTC
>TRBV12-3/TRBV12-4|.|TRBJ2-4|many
CASSLLPGSGNIQYF
TGTGCCAGCAGTTTATTACCGGGGTCGGGAAACATTCAGTACTTC
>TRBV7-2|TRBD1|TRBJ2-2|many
CASSYGQGYTGELFF
TGTGCCAGCAGCTACGGACAGGGGTACACCGGGGAGCTGTTTTTT
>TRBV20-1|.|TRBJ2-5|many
CSASRSAQETQYF
TGCAGTGCTAGTCGGAGCGCCCAAGAGACCCAGTACTTC
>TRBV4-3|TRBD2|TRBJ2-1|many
CASSRQLAGHEQFF
TGCGCCAGCAGCCGCCAACTAGCGGGGCATGAGCAGTTCTTC
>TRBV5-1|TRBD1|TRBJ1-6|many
CASSKEGTGVGSPLHF
TGCGCCAGCAGCAAGGAGGGGACAGGGGTCGGGTCACCCCTCCACTTT
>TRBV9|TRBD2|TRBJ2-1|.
CASSESLRTSGRHEQFF
TGTGCCAGCAGCGAGTCCCTCCGGACTAGCGGGAGGCATGAGCAGTTCTTC
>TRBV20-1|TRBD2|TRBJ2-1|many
CSARRGLGNEQFF
TGCAGTGCTAGAAGGGGACTAGGCAATGAGCAGTTCTTC
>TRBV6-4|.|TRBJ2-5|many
CASSYSIWLSQETQYF
TGTGCCAGCAGTTACTCGATCTGGTTATCACAAGAGACCCAGTACTTC
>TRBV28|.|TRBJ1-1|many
CASIRAREAFF
TGTGCCAGCATTAGGGCGCGGGAAGCTTTCTTT
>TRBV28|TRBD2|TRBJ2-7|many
CASSTGGAGQYF
TGTGCCAGCAGCACCGGGGGGGCGGGACAGTACTTC
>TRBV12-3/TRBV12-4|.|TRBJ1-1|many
CATTPGGRSTEAFF
TGTGCCACCACCCCGGGGGGGAGGAGCACTGAAGCTTTCTTT
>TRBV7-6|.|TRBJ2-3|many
CASSLYGSGTDTQYF
TGTGCCAGCAGCTTATACGGAAGTGGCACAGATACGCAGTATTTT
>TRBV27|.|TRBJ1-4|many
CASSYGEKLFF
TGTGCCAGCAGTTACGGTGAAAAACTGTTTTTT
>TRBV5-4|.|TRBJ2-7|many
CASSLEGRGYEQYF
TGTGCCAGCAGCTTGGAAGGCAGGGGTTACGAGCAGTACTTC
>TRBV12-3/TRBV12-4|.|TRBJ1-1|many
CASSYRMNTEAFF
TGTGCCAGCAGTTACAGGATGAACACTGAAGCTTTCTTT
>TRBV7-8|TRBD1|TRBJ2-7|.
CASSTRTGTYEQYF
TGTGCCAGCAGCACCAGGACAGGGACCTACGAGCAGTACTTC
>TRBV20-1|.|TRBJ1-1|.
CSARDRAGASTEAFF
TGCAGTGCTAGAGATCGGGCGGGGGCAAGCACTGAAGCTTTCTTT
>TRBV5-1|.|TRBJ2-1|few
CASSSVGGAGYNEQFF
TGCGCCAGCAGCTCGGTGGGGGGGGCCGGTTACAATGAGCAGTTCTTC
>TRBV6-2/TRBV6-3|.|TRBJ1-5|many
CASKSQGSDQPQHF
TGTGCCAGCAAGAGCCAGGGTTCAGATCAGCCCCAGCATTTT
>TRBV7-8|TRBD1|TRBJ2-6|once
CASSVRDRGFGANVLTF
TGTGCCAGCAGCGTCCGGGACAGGGGATTTGGGGCCAACGTCCTGACTTTC
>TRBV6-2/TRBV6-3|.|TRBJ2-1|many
CASSNTQGFSYNEQFF
TGTGCCAGCAGCAATACCCAGGGCTTCTCCTACAATGAGCAGTTCTTC
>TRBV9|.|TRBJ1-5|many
CASSERGDSNQPQHF
TGTGCCAGCAGCGAACGGGGAGATAGCAATCAGCCCCAGCATTTT
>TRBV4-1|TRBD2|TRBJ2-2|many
CASSQREGGTRELFF
TGCGCCAGCAGCCAACGGGAGGGGGGGACCCGGGAGCTGTTTTTT
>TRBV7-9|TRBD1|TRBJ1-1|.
CASSSTRQGNTEAFF
TGTGCCAGCAGCTCCACCCGACAGGGCAACACTGAAGCTTTCTTT
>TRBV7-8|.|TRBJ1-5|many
CASSSGQLGRAQHF
TGTGCCAGCAGCTCTGGGCAGTTGGGTAGGGCCCAGCATTTT
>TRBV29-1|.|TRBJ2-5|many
CSVEAAGDVQTQYF
TGCAGCGTTGAAGCGGCAGGGGACGTGCAGACCCAGTACTTC
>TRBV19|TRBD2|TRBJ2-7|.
CASKRTSGPYEQYF
TGTGCCAGTAAGAGGACTAGCGGCCCCTACGAGCAGTACTTC
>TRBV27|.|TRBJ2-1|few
CASSLQGGTYNEQFF
TGTGCCAGCAGTTTACAGGGGGGCACCTACAATGAGCAGTTCTTC
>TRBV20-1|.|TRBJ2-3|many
CSASSGQYGTDTQYF
TGCAGTGCTAGCAGTGGACAGTATGGCACAGATACGCAGTATTTT
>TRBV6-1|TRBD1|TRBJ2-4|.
CASILGTGVDIQYF
TGTGCCAGCATTCTCGGGACAGGGGTGGACATTCAGTACTTC